This T cell receptor beta chain was sequenced for a study of vaccination and CD4 T cells after COVID-19. The wider study: Samples taken post-COVID came a median roughly 97 days after diagnosis, ranging from 35 to 161.

The CDR3 has 12 amino acids. CDR1 DFQATT and CDR2 SNEGSKA come from the germline V gene (reference sequence). V lost 3 bases, J lost 4 bases, and 8 bases lay in between. This clonotype was detected a few times. Antigen specificity is unknown. The Oncomine TCR Beta short-read assay sequenced DNA from cultured CD4+ T cells. Investigators obtained genomic DNA by extraction from cultured CD4+ T cells. Using its own MiXCR run on the PCR reads, TCRdb lists one record per CDR3 protein. Of fewer than 20,000 distinct CDR3 sequences in the sample, around 47% are singletons; the top ten hold approximately 7%. Noted treatment: roughly 11-day PBMC culture with coronavirus spike peptide pools or control peptides (ViraFEST assay). TCR sequencing followed the expansion of antigen-specific T cells with peptide pools in ViraFEST. IL-2 (around 10 IU/ml) and peptide pools (about 10 ug/ml) were added to cultures of approximately 2.2 million PBMCs per well.

V is TRBV20-1 and J is TRBJ2-3; D possibly corresponds to TRBD1 (5 bases). This TCR was recovered from a human donor who had recovered from COVID-19. The input for sequencing was CD4+ T cells from blood, cultured in vitro, taken after SARS-CoV-2 vaccination. CDR3 protein: CSASPRADTQYF. The CDR3 DNA is TGCAGTGCTAGCCCCAGGGCAGATACGCAGTATTTT.